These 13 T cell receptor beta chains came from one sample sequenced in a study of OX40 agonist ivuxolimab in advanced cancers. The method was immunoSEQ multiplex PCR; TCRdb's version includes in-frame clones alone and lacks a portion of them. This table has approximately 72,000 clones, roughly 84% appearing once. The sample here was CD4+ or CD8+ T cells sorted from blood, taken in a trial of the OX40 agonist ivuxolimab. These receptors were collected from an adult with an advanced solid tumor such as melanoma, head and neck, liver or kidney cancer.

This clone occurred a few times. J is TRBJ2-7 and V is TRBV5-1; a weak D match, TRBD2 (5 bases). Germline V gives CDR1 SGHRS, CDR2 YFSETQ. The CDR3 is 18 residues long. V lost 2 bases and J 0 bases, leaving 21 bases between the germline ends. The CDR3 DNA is TGCGCCAGCAGCTTTGGGGAGAGGTTGACATCCCGCTCCTACGAGCAGTACTTC. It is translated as CASSFGERLTSRSYEQYF.

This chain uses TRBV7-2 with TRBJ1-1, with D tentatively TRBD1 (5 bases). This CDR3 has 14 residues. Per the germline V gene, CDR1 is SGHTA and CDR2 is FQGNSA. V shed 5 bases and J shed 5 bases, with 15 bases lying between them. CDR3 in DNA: TGTGCCAGCAGCGCTAGGTGGGGGGGGACTGAAGCTTTCTTT. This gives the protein CASSARWGGTEAFF.

CDR3 nucleotides: TGTGCCAGCAGTGACCACCGGGACAATGTGTTCCGGCCCCAGCATTTT. As protein: CASSDHRDNVFRPQHF. V usage is TRBV27 and J usage is TRBJ1-5; TRBD1 might be the D (6 bases). The germline V and J ends were trimmed by 5 bases and 9 bases, with 23 bases remaining between them. The CDR3 extends over 16 amino acids. The V gene's germline CDR1 is MNHEY and CDR2 SMNVEV (reference sequence).

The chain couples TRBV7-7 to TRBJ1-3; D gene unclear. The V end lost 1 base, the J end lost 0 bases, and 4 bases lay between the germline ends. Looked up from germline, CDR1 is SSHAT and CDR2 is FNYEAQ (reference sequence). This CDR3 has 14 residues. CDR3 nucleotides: TGTGCCAGCAGCTTAGGAGGCTCTGGAAACACCATATATTTT. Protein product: CASSLGGSGNTIYF. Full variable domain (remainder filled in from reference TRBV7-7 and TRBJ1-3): GAGVSQSPRYKVTKRGQDVTLRCDPISSHATLYWYQQALGQGPEFLTYFNYEAQPDKSGLPSDRFSAERPEGSISTLTIQRTEQRDSAMYRCASSLGGSGNTIYFGEGSWLTVV.

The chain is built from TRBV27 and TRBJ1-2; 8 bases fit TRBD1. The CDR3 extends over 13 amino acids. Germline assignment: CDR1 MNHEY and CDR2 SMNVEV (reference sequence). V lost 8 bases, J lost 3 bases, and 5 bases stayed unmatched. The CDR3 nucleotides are TGTGCCAGCGGGAAGACAGGGGACTATGGCTACACCTTC. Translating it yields CASGKTGDYGYTF.

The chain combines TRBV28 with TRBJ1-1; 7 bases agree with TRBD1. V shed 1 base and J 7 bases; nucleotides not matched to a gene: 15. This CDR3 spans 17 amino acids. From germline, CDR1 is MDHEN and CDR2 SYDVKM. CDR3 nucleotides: TGTGCCAGCAGTTTATATGTTAGGGAGCGACAGGGAGGTGAAGCTTTCTTT. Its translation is CASSLYVRERQGGEAFF.

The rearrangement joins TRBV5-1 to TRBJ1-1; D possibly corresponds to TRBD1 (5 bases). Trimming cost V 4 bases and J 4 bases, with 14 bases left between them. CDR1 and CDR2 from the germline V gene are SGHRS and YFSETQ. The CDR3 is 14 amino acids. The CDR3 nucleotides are TGCGCCAGCAGCGCGCTTGGGGCTGGCACTGAAGCTTTCTTT. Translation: CASSALGAGTEAFF.

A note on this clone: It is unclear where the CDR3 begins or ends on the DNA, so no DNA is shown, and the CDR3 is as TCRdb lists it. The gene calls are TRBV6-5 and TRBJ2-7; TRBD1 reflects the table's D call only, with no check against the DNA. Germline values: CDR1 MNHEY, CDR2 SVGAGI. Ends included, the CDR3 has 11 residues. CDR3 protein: CASRWGQGSYF.

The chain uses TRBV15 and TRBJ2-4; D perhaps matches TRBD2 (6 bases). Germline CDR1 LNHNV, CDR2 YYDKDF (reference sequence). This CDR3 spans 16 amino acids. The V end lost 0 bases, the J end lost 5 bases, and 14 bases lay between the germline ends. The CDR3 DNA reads TGTGCCACCAGCAGAGATGGCGGGGCCCGCCAAAACATTCAGTACTTC. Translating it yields CATSRDGGARQNIQYF.

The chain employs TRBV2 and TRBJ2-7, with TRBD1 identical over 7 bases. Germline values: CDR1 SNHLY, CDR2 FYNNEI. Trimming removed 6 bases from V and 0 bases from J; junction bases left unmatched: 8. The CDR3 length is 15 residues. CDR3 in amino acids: CASRSSDRSSYEQYF. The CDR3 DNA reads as TGTGCCAGCAGGTCTTCGGACAGGAGCTCCTACGAGCAGTACTTC. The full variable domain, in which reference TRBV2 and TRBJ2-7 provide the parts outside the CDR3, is EPEVTQTPSHQVTQMGQEVILRCVPISNHLYFYWYRQILGQKVEFLVSFYNNEISEKSEIFDDQFSVERPDGSNFTLKIRSTKLEDSAMYFCASRSSDRSSYEQYFGPGTRLTVT.

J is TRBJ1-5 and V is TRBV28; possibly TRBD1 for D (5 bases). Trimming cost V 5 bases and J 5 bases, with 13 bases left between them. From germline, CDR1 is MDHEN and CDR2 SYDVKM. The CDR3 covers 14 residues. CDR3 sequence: CASSPQGPHQPQHF. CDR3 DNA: TGTGCCAGCAGTCCCCAGGGCCCCCATCAGCCCCAGCATTTT.

The CDR3 nucleotides are TGCGCCAGCAGCGGCGGGCTTAGCGGGGGGGCCCGGGAGCAGTACTTC. Translating it yields CASSGGLSGGAREQYF. The rearrangement joins TRBV4-1 to TRBJ2-7; 11 bases agree with TRBD2. The V gene's germline CDR1 is MGHRA and CDR2 YSYEKL. This CDR3 spans 16 amino acids. Trimming took 5 bases from V and 7 from J; bases not matched to a gene: 13.

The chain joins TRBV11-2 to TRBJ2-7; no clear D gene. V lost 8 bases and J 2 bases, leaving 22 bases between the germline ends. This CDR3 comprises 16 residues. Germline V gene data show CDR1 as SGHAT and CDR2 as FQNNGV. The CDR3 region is CASRYTSGLGPYEQYF. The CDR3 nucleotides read TGTGCCAGCCGTTACACCTCGGGTCTAGGTCCCTACGAGCAGTACTTC.